This TCR beta chain originates from a study of blood T cell repertoires in COVID-19. At the level of the study: Italy, Spain and the United States were the sources of the convalescent and acute COVID-19 samples. PBMCs, B-cell-depleted T cells, or T cells provided the cDNA or gDNA that made up the material.

Under the authors' procedure: Quantification of nucleated cells was approximated via reference gene primer amplification. Produced via immunoSEQ multiplex PCR; TCRdb's table is partial and in-frame only. The V and J calls and clone size are taken from that table; D and trimming were inferred from the DNA. This table holds more than 85,000 clones, around three quarters found once. The CDR3 contains 15 residues. CDR1 is SGHTA, CDR2 FQGTGA, per germline. V shed 5 bases, J shed 4 bases, and the junction held 3 bases outside the gene matches. This clonotype originated in a human donor in a cohort sampled during active or convalescent COVID-19. The rearrangement links TRBV7-3 to TRBJ2-1, with 12 nucleotides matching TRBD2. Input material: peripheral blood. CDR3 DNA sequence: TGTGCCAGCAGCACGGGACTAGCGGGTTACAATGAGCAGTTCTTC. It yields the protein CASSTGLAGYNEQFF.